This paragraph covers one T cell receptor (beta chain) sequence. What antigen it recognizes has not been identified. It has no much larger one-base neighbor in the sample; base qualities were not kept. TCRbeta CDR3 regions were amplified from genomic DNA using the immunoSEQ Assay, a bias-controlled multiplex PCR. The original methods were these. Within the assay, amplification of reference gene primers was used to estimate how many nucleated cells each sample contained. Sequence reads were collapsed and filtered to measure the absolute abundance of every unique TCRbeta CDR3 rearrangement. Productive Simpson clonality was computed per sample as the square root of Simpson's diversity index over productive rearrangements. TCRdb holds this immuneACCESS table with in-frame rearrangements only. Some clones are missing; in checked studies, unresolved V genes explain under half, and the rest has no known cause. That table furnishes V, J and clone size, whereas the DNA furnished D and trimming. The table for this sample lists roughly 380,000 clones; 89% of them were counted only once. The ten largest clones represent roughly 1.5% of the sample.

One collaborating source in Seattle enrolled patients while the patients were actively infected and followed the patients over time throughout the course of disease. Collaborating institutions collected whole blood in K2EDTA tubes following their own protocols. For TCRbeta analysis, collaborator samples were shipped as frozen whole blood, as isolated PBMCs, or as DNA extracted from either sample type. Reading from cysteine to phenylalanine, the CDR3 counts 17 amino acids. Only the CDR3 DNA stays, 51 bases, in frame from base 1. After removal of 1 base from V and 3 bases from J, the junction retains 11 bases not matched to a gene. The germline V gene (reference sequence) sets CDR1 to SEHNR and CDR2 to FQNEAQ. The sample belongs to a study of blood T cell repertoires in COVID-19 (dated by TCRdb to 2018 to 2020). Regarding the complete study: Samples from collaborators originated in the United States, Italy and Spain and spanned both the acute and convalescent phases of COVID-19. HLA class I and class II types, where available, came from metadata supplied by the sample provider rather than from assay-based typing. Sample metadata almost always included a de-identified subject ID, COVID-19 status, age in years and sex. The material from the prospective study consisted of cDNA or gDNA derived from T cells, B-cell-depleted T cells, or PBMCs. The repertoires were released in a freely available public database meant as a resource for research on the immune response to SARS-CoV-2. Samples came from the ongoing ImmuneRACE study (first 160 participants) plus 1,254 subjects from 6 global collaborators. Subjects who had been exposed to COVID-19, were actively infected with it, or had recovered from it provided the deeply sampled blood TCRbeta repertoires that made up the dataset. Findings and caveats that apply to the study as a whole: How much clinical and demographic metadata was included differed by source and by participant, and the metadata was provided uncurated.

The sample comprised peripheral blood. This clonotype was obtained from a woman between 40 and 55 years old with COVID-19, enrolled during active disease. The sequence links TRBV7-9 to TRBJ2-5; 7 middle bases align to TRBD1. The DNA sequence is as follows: TGTGCCAGCAGCTTAGGGTCGTCGAGAACAGGGGAAGAGACCCAGTACTTC. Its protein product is CASSLGSSRTGEETQYF. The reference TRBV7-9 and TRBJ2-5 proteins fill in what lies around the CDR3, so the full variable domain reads DTGVSQNPRHKITKRGQNVTFRCDPISEHNRLYWYRQTLGQGPEFLTYFQNEAQLEKSRLLSDRFSAERPKGSFSTLEIQRTEQGDSAMYLCASSLGSSRTGEETQYFGPGTRLLVL.